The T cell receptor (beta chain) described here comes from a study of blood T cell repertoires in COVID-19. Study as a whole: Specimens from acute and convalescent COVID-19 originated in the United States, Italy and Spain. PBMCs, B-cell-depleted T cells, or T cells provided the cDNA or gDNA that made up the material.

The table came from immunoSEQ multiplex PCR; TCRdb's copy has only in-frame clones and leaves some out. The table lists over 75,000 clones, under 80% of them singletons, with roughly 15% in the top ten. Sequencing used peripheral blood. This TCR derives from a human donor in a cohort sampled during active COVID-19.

This CDR3 is CASSGRGEAFF. CDR3 bases: TGTGCCAGCTCGGGTCGGGGTGAAGCTTTCTTT. The chain has TRBV2 and TRBJ1-1; D gene uncertain. CDR1 is SNHLY and CDR2 is FYNNEI in the germline V gene. Trimming stripped 8 bases from V and 7 bases from J, with 11 bases between. CDR3 length: 11 amino acids.